These 7 T cell receptor beta chains were all obtained from the same sample, sequenced in a study of PD-L1 blockade in urothelial cancer. Clones were read by immunoSEQ multiplex PCR, and TCRdb kept only the in-frame ones, dropping some. The repertoire consists of about 40,000 clones, with roughly 82% occurring once and the leading ten covering about 10%. Time point described: peripheral blood 6 weeks after treatment start. The sample here was PBMCs, taken around atezolizumab (anti-PD-L1) treatment. These receptors all come from a man between 35 and 55 years old with urothelial cancer.

This clone was found once. The chain couples TRBV9 to TRBJ2-2; D is possibly TRBD2 (5 bases). The CDR3 runs to 14 residues. The germline CDR1 and CDR2 sequences are SGDLS and YYNGEE. Trimming took off 3 bases at V and 10 bases at J, with 16 bases between the two ends. This CDR3 reads CASSALTSSEELFF. The CDR3 bases are TGTGCCAGCAGCGCCTTAACTAGTTCCGAGGAGCTGTTTTTT.

This clone was seen just once. This chain joins TRBV21-1 and TRBJ1-5. TRBV21-1 is labeled a pseudogene. The CDR3 length is 15 residues. DNA for the CDR3: TGTGCCAGCAGCTTACGGCGGGCAGGTGGACAGCCCCAGCATTTT. It translates to CASSLRRAGGQPQHF.

The V gene is TRBV30, the J gene TRBJ2-3, with a tentative D call TRBD2 (6 bases). Trimming took off 5 bases at V and 3 bases at J, with 18 bases between the two ends. Per the germline V gene, CDR1 is GTSNPN and CDR2 is SVGIG (reference sequence). This CDR3 comprises 15 residues. CDR3 in amino acids: CAWSPPSGLTDTQYF. The CDR3 bases are TGTGCCTGGTCCCCCCCCAGCGGGTTGACAGATACGCAGTATTTT.

The chain couples TRBV5-6 to TRBJ1-2; tentatively, D is TRBD1 (6 bases). V was shortened by 5 bases and J by 2 bases, with 13 bases between the two germline ends. This CDR3 has 14 residues. CDR1 is SGHDT and CDR2 is YYEEEE in the germline V gene. The CDR3, as DNA: TGTGCCAGCAGAGAACAGGGATACAACTATGGCTACACCTTC. It specifies CASREQGYNYGYTF.

The V call is TRBV7-8, the J call TRBJ1-1; unclear D gene. The CDR3 is made up of 12 amino acids. V was shortened by 0 bases and J by 6 bases, with 5 bases between the two germline ends. The germline V gene has CDR1 SGHVS and CDR2 FQNEAQ. CDR3 region: CASSLAASEAFF. The CDR3 bases are TGTGCCAGCAGCTTAGCGGCATCTGAAGCTTTCTTT.

The chain uses TRBV6-4 and TRBJ1-1, with D perhaps matching TRBD1 (6 bases). This CDR3 contains 19 residues. V lost 5 bases to trimming and J lost 1 base, with 26 bases between them. The germline CDR1 and CDR2 sequences are MRHNA and SNTAGT. The CDR3 DNA is TGTGCCAGCAGTCCAGAGACTGAAACAGGGCCGAGGGAGAACACTGAAGCTTTCTTT. Its protein is CASSPETETGPRENTEAFF.

The genes are TRBV7-3 and TRBJ2-5; 8 bases are shared with TRBD1. The V gene's germline CDR1 is SGHTA and CDR2 FQGTGA. The CDR3 spans 13 residues. After removal of 4 bases from V and 5 bases from J, the junction contained 3 bases not matched to a gene. The CDR3 nucleotides read TGTGCCAGCAGCTCAGACAGGGGCGAGACCCAGTACTTC. Its protein product is CASSSDRGETQYF.